What follows describes a single TCR beta chain. Libraries were prepared by immunoSEQ multiplex PCR; TCRdb keeps only in-frame clonotypes and omits some of them. The sample has around 100,000 clones; 80% to 95% are singletons. This record belongs to a study of OX40 agonist ivuxolimab in advanced cancers. Study overall: A partial response was reached by three patients: one with hepatocellular carcinoma and two with cutaneous melanoma.

V gave up 1 base and J gave up 4 bases, with 6 bases separating them. CDR1 SGHRS and CDR2 YFSETQ come from the germline V gene. This CDR3 has 13 residues. The starting material was CD4+ or CD8+ T cells sorted from blood, obtained in a trial of the OX40 agonist ivuxolimab. This TCR came from an adult with an advanced solid tumor such as melanoma, head and neck, liver or kidney cancer. The genes are TRBV5-1 and TRBJ1-3; D call uncertain. In nucleotides, the CDR3 is TGCGCCAGCAGCTTGTTTTCCGGAAACACCATATATTTT. This codes for CASSLFSGNTIYF.